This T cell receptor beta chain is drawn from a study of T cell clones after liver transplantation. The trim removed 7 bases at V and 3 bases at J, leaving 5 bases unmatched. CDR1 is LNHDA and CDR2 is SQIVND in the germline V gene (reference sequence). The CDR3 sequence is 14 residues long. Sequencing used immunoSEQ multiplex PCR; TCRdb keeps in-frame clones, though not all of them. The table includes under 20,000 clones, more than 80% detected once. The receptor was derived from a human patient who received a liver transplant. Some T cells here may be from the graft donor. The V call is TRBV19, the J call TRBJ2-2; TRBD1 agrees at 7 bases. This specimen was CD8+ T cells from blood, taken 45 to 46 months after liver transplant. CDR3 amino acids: CASKGQGDTGELFF. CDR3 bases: TGTGCCAGTAAGGGGCAGGGGGACACCGGGGAGCTGTTTTTT.